A selection of T cell receptor beta chains follows, all from one sample in a study of post-analysis software for immune sequencing data. One entry per CDR3 protein results from TCRdb running MiXCR on the PCR reads. Of roughly 570,000 distinct CDR3 sequences listed, around a third were seen once; the top ten hold about 6%. The sequencing input was blood. The receptor source for this set is a girl under 18 with multiple sclerosis. Each CDR3 is given with its conserved first and last residue. Fields, in order: D gene, V gene, clone size, J gene, CDR3 protein, CDR3 DNA. The D gene is left open where the match is weak. Size tells how often a clone was seen (once, few, many) or the class of an expanded clone, and some rows leave it out.

-	TRBV11-2	-	TRBJ2-3	CASSPRPILGGTDTQYF	TGTGCCAGCAGCCCACGGCCCATACTAGGAGGCACAGATACGCAGTATTTT
TRBD2	TRBV29-1	-	TRBJ2-3	CSVELGLTSGRTDTQYF	TGCAGCGTTGAACTGGGGTTGACTAGCGGACGCACAGATACGCAGTATTTT
-	TRBV28	-	TRBJ1-5	CASRSIWTKGNQPQHF	TGTGCCAGCAGGTCCATTTGGACGAAGGGCAATCAGCCCCAGCATTTT
TRBD2	TRBV20-1	many	TRBJ2-3	CSAELAGTTDTQYF	TGCAGTGCTGAACTAGCGGGGACCACAGATACGCAGTATTTT
-	TRBV7-8	-	TRBJ1-2	CASSPMDSGNYGYTF	TGTGCCAGCAGCCCCATGGATTCCGGGAACTATGGCTACACCTTC
-	TRBV20-1	few	TRBJ1-2	CSARSTGQSSTKNYGYTF	TGCAGTGCTAGAAGTACAGGGCAATCATCCACGAAGAACTATGGCTACACCTTC
TRBD1	TRBV29-1	few	TRBJ1-1	CSVVRDSAEAFF	TGCAGCGTCGTACGGGACAGCGCTGAAGCTTTCTTT
TRBD2	TRBV5-1	few	TRBJ2-1	CASSPSGGYNEQFF	TGTGCCAGCAGTCCTAGCGGGGGTTACAATGAGCAGTTCTTC
-	TRBV6-6	many	TRBJ2-5	CASRWDSQAQYF	TGTGCCAGCAGATGGGACTCCCAGGCCCAGTACTTC
TRBD2	TRBV2	-	TRBJ2-5	CASSVSGGAGETQYF	TGTGCCAGCAGCGTAAGCGGGGGGGCCGGAGAGACCCAGTACTTC